The TCR beta chain described here comes from a study of beta chain features in type 1 diabetes. Study overall: Patients did not differ from healthy donors in age, gender or cell yield. All samples combined gave roughly 110,000,000 sorted cells for examination.

Broader study findings: Researchers caution that PCR might favor shorter templates, equally among patients and controls.

Sequenced material consisted of expressed TCRB transcripts (all of the isolated RNA was reverse transcribed). Only in-frame clones appear in the TCRdb table, and some are missing; sequencing was by immunoSEQ multiplex PCR. The sample includes some 500,000 clones, 10% to 12% of them seen just once. The sample holds a few counts of this clone. The antigen is undetermined. The CDR3 consists of 13 residues. The germline CDR1 and CDR2 sequences are MNHEY and SMNVEV (reference sequence). Trimming took 4 bases from V and 5 from J, leaving 11 bases between them. Sequenced input: naive CD4+ T cells from blood. The rearrangement uses TRBV27 and TRBJ1-2; D perhaps matches TRBD1 (5 bases). The TCR originated in a woman between 18 and 30 years old in good health. The CDR3 spells CASSSDQGYGYTF. Written as DNA, the CDR3 is TGTGCCAGCAGTTCCGATCAGGGTTATGGCTACACCTTC.